This TCR beta chain was obtained from a study of neoadjuvant nivolumab and ipilimumab in lung cancer. V shed 3 bases and J shed 5 bases, with 12 bases lying between them. Per the germline V gene, CDR1 is SGDLS and CDR2 is YYNGEE. The CDR3 extends over 13 amino acids. The repertoire was sequenced with immunoSEQ multiplex PCR; TCRdb's copy has only in-frame clones and lacks some. The table lists over 45,000 clones, around 88% of them singletons, with about 4% in the top ten. The chain has TRBV9 and TRBJ2-7; the D gene is possibly TRBD1 (7 bases). The source was blood, collected before neoadjuvant nivolumab, alone or with ipilimumab. The sequence came from an adult with non-small cell lung cancer. Some clones in this sample may be carry-over from other donors' samples. CDR3 DNA sequence: TGTGCCAGCAGCGATCCCAGGGGGGACGAGCAGTACTTC. Translated, it gives CASSDPRGDEQYF.